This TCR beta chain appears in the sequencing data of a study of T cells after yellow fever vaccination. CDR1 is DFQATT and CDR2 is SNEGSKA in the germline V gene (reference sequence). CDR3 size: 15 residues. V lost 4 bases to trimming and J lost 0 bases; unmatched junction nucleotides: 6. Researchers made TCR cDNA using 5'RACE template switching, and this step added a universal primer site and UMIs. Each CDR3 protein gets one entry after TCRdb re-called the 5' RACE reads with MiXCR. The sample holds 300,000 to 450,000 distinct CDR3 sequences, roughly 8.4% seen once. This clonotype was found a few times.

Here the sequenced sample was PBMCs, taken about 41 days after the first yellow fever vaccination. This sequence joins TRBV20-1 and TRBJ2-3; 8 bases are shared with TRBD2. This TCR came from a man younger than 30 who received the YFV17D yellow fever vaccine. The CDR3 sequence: CSAIGGAASTDTQYF. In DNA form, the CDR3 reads TGCAGTGCTATCGGGGGGGCCGCTAGCACAGATACGCAGTATTTT.